These 21 T cell receptor beta chains share one sample of origin, sequenced in a study of TIL therapy for anti-PD-1-resistant metastatic lung cancer. Time point meaning: pre-treatment sample, taken before nivolumab and TIL therapy. The immunoSEQ assay was v3. Profiled with immunoSEQ multiplex PCR; TCRdb holds only in-frame clones, not every one. Altogether around 55,000 clones are present, roughly 77% being singletons, with the ten largest covering 2.9%. The sample in question was blood, obtained at baseline. These receptors were taken from a person between 25 and 79 years old with non-small cell lung cancer.

This chain uses TRBV5-4 with TRBJ2-3; D call uncertain. CDR1 is SGHNT, CDR2 YYREEE, per germline (reference sequence). The CDR3 length is 12 residues. V was trimmed by 4 bases and J by 6 bases, leaving 9 bases between them. This chain's CDR3 is CASSARWDTQYF. The CDR3 DNA reads as TGTGCCAGCAGCGCACGTTGGGATACGCAGTATTTT.

In this sample, this clone turned up once. This chain joins TRBV28 and TRBJ2-1; 10 bases match TRBD2. The CDR3 covers 17 residues. The V segment lost 2 bases and the J segment 8 bases; nucleotides outside the gene matches: 12. Germline V gene lookup returns CDR1 MDHEN and CDR2 SYDVKM. In nucleotides, the CDR3 is TGTGCCAGCAGTTTAATGTTAGGCTCTAGCGGGAGCTATGAGCAGTTCTTC. This sequence encodes CASSLMLGSSGSYEQFF.

This clone has only a few counts. The chain uses TRBV5-1 and TRBJ2-7; D is ambiguous. The V gene lost 0 bases and the J gene lost 3 bases, with 7 bases spanning the gap. The length of the CDR3 is 13 residues. CDR1 SGHRS and CDR2 YFSETQ come from the germline V gene. As DNA, the CDR3 is TGCGCCAGCAGCTTGGACGGCCACTACGAGCAGTACTTC. Its protein is CASSLDGHYEQYF. Full variable domain (outside the CDR3, taken from reference TRBV5-1 and TRBJ2-7): KAGVTQTPRYLIKTRGQQVTLSCSPISGHRSVSWYQQTPGQGLQFLFEYFSETQRNKGNFPGRFSGRQFSNSRSEMNVSTLELGDSALYLCASSLDGHYEQYFGPGTRLTVT.

This chain joins TRBV5-5 and TRBJ1-1; D ambiguous. Trimming stripped 1 base from V and 4 bases from J, with 11 bases between. Germline V lookup: CDR1 SGHKS, CDR2 YYEKEE (reference sequence). This CDR3 region has 14 residues. The DNA for the CDR3 is TGTGCCAGCAGCTTGAACTTCGTCTCCACTGAAGCTTTCTTT. This encodes CASSLNFVSTEAFF.

The chain recombines TRBV7-2 with TRBJ2-1, with TRBD2 matching 11 bases. CDR1 is SGHTA, CDR2 FQGNSA, per germline. This CDR3 has 17 amino acids. J gave up 4 bases and V 2 bases, and 7 bases lay outside the gene matches. CDR3 sequence (DNA): TGTGCCAGCAGCTTATACTACGGGACTAGCGGTTACAATGAGCAGTTCTTC. Translation: CASSLYYGTSGYNEQFF. The full variable domain, rest sourced from reference TRBV7-2 and TRBJ2-1, is GAGVSQSPSNKVTEKGKDVELRCDPISGHTALYWYRQSLGQGLEFLIYFQGNSAPDKSGLPSDRFSAERTGGSVSTLTIQRTQQEDSAVYLCASSLYYGTSGYNEQFFGPGTRLTVL.

The chain recombines TRBV7-8 with TRBJ2-7, with 9 bases matching TRBD2. The ends lost 5 bases at V and 3 bases at J; junction bases unmatched: 8. Germline-derived CDR1 and CDR2 are SGHVS and FQNEAQ. CDR3 length: 15 residues. CDR3 amino acids: CASSPRGSGSYEQYF. The CDR3 coding sequence is TGTGCCAGCAGCCCCCGGGGTAGCGGGAGCTACGAGCAGTACTTC.

This clone came up once. J is TRBJ2-1 and V is TRBV7-6; weak D call: TRBD2 (6 bases). The CDR3 extends over 15 amino acids. V was trimmed by 3 bases and J by 2 bases, leaving 11 bases between them. The V gene's germline CDR1 is SGHVS and CDR2 FNYEAQ. The CDR3 DNA is TGTGCCAGCAGCTTTCTAGCGACCGCCTACAATGAGCAGTTCTTC. Translation gives CASSFLATAYNEQFF.

The rearrangement joins TRBV5-3 to TRBJ2-5; 8 bases map to TRBD2. TRBV5-3 carries the ORF label, with uncertain function. This CDR3 region has 15 residues. V was clipped by 3 bases and J by 5 bases; unmatched bases: 9. Written as DNA, the CDR3 is TGTGCCAGAAGCTCCGCGGGAGGAGGATGGGAGACCCAGTACTTC. It specifies CARSSAGGGWETQYF.

The chain employs TRBV5-1 and TRBJ2-7; D not certain. Trimming shortened V by 4 bases and J by 4 bases, and 9 bases separated the two germline ends. Germline CDR1 reads SGHRS; CDR2 reads YFSETQ. The CDR3 sequence is 12 residues long. The CDR3 bases are TGCGCCAGCAGCCCCGGAGAATACGAGCAGTACTTC. Encoded protein: CASSPGEYEQYF.

This chain links TRBV4-1 with TRBJ2-3; 7 bases are shared with TRBD1. Germline assignment: CDR1 MGHRA and CDR2 YSYEKL. V lost 2 bases and J lost 4; bases outside the gene matches: 6. This CDR3 contains 15 residues. As DNA, the CDR3 is TGCGCCAGCAGCCAAACCGTTGGACAGGCAGATACGCAGTATTTT. This translates into CASSQTVGQADTQYF.

The chain has TRBV4-3 and TRBJ2-5; D remains unclear. The ends were cut back, 4 bases at V and 5 bases at J, with 17 bases in the middle. Germline-derived CDR1 and CDR2 are LGHNA and YSLEER. The CDR3 loop spans 15 amino acids. The CDR3, as DNA: TGCGCCAGCAGCCCGACCTCGGCTCCGCCCGAGACCCAGTACTTC. Translation: CASSPTSAPPETQYF.

Turning to this clone: An end of the junction differs from the germline gene, which may be a read error. J is TRBJ2-1 and V is TRBV3-1 (or the pseudogene TRBV3-2), with 10 bases that match TRBD1. The CDR3 is 13 amino acids. Per the germline V gene, CDR1 is LGHDT and CDR2 is YNNKEL (reference sequence). CDR3 loop: CASSRGQGRTNLF. CDR3 coding DNA: TGTGCCAGCAGCAGGGGACAGGGGCGAACGAACCTCTTC.

The genes are TRBV5-6 and TRBJ2-4; unclear D gene. V was clipped by 1 base and J by 2 bases, with 1 base between them. Germline V lookup: CDR1 SGHDT, CDR2 YYEEEE. The CDR3 is 12 residues long. Here the CDR3 reads CASSLSKNIQYF. The CDR3 DNA follows: TGTGCCAGCAGCTTGTCCAAAAACATTCAGTACTTC. Variable domain in full (rest from reference TRBV5-6 and TRBJ2-4): DAGVTQSPTHLIKTRGQQVTLRCSPKSGHDTVSWYQQALGQGPQFIFQYYEEEERQRGNFPDRFSGHQFPNYSSELNVNALLLGDSALYLCASSLSKNIQYFGAGTRLSVL.

In DNA form, the CDR3 reads TGTGCCAGCAGCCAAGAACGGGGGAAAAATGAAGCTTTCTTT. This gives the protein CASSQERGKNEAFF. The chain joins TRBV14 to TRBJ1-1; D is possibly TRBD1 (5 bases). V was shortened by 0 bases and J by 7 bases, with 12 bases between the two germline ends. Germline V gene data show CDR1 as SGHDN and CDR2 as FVKESK. The CDR3 contains 14 residues. The whole variable domain, filled in from reference TRBV14 and TRBJ1-1, reads EAGVTQFPSHSVIEKGQTVTLRCDPISGHDNLYWYRRVMGKEIKFLLHFVKESKQDESGMPNNRFLAERTGGTYSTLKVQPAELEDSGVYFCASSQERGKNEAFFGQGTRLTVV.

This clone qualifies as medium-sized. V usage is TRBV13 and J usage is TRBJ2-4; D unclear. V lost 2 bases and J lost 0, with 8 bases in between. Per the germline V gene, CDR1 is PRHDT and CDR2 is FYEKMQ (reference sequence). This CDR3 contains 15 residues. CDR3 residues: CASSLRVLAKNIQYF. In DNA form, the CDR3 reads TGTGCCAGCAGCTTACGGGTATTAGCCAAAAACATTCAGTACTTC.

V usage is TRBV5-4 and J usage is TRBJ2-5, with D possibly being TRBD2 (6 bases). The V and J ends lost 6 bases and 5 bases respectively, with 14 bases between them. CDR3 length equals 13 residues. CDR1 and CDR2 (germline): SGHNT, YYREEE (reference sequence). The CDR3 here is CASTRGRSETQYF. The CDR3 DNA reads as TGTGCCAGCACCAGAGGGAGGTCGGAGACCCAGTACTTC.

V is TRBV30 and J is TRBJ2-7, with D possibly matching TRBD1 (6 bases). CDR1 is GTSNPN, CDR2 SVGIG, per germline (reference sequence). This CDR3 contains 13 residues. V lost 0 bases and J 6 bases, leaving 12 bases between the germline ends. DNA for the CDR3: TGTGCCTGGAGTGTAAGGGGGTCTGGCGAGCAGTACTTC. This encodes CAWSVRGSGEQYF. Full variable domain (rest looked up from reference TRBV30 and TRBJ2-7): SQTIHQWPATLVQPVGSPLSLECTVEGTSNPNLYWYRQAAGRGLQLLFYSVGIGQISSEVPQNLSASRPQDRQFILSSKKLLLSDSGFYLCAWSVRGSGEQYFGPGTRLTVT.

This CDR3 is CATPPAQPQHF. Here the CDR3 DNA reads TGCGCCACTCCACCAGCGCAGCCCCAGCATTTT. The chain links TRBV10-1 to TRBJ1-5; D remains unclear. V lost 10 bases, J lost 7 bases, and 11 bases lay in between. Germline loops: CDR1 WNHNN, CDR2 SYGVQD (reference sequence). The CDR3 spans 11 residues.

This clone occurred once. The chain employs TRBV7-2 and TRBJ2-5, with 7 bases identical to TRBD1. This CDR3 is 16 amino acids long. Trimming cost V 5 bases and J 0 bases; bases outside gene matches: 9. Germline CDR1 and CDR2: SGHTA and FQGNSA. CDR3 sequence (DNA): TGTGCCAGCAGCGTGCCCGGGACAGCGTACCAAGAGACCCAGTACTTC. This gives the protein CASSVPGTAYQETQYF.

The chain combines TRBV6-6 with TRBJ1-1, with unresolved D. This CDR3 comprises 12 residues. CDR1 MNHNY and CDR2 SVGAGI come from the germline V gene (reference sequence). The V and J ends lost 6 bases and 0 bases respectively, with 5 bases between them. CDR3 nucleotide sequence: TGTGCCAGCAGCCGAATGAACACTGAAGCTTTCTTT. Encoded protein: CASSRMNTEAFF.

CDR3 bases: TGTGCCAGCAGCTATAGCGTTGGCGGGGCTTACAATGAGCAGTTCTTC. Protein: CASSYSVGGAYNEQFF. The chain combines TRBV7-2 with TRBJ2-1; D may be TRBD2 (6 bases). This CDR3 is built from 16 residues. Germline CDR1 is SGHTA and CDR2 is FQGNSA. Trimming shortened V by 4 bases and J by 4 bases, and 17 bases separated the two germline ends.